This T cell receptor (beta chain) was retrieved from a study of PD-L1 blockade in urothelial cancer. Study context: In the patient group, about 85% of the roughly 29 were males with bladder-origin urothelial cancer. When blood samples were assessed, the median T cell count was 120,000 to 150,000.

Assay: immunoSEQ multiplex PCR; the TCRdb copy retains only in-frame clones and omits some. In the table there are 45,000 to 65,000 clones, 85% of which are singletons. Study outcomes and limitations: By 3 weeks, tumor-associated blood clones had expanded more in durable-benefit patients. Pretreatment TCR clonality in blood, when below the median, was predictive of better survival.

Sample time point: pretreatment peripheral blood. A remark on this clone: Its specificity is unknown. Other DNA sequences of this sample code for an identical CDR3.

This receptor was obtained from a man in his 70s with urothelial cancer. The source material was PBMCs, sampled around atezolizumab (anti-PD-L1) treatment.

This CDR3 reads CAWSVDRGPEKLFF. The CDR3 DNA is TGTGCCTGGAGTGTGGACAGGGGGCCTGAAAAACTGTTTTTT. The chain joins TRBV30 to TRBJ1-4; 11 bases align to TRBD1. CDR1 GTSNPN and CDR2 SVGIG come from the germline V gene (reference sequence). The V and J ends lost 0 bases and 7 bases, in that order; junction bases with no gene match: 1. The CDR3 loop spans 14 amino acids.